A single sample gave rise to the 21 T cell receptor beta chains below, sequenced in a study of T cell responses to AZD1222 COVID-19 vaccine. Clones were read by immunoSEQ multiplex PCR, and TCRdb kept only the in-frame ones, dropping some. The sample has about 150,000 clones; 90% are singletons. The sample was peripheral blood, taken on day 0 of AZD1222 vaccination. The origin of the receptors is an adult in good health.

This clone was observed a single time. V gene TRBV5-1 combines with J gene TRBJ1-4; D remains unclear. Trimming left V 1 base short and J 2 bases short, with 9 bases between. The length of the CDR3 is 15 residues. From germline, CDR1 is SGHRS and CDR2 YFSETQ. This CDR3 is CASSLYWRTNEKLFF. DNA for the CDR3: TGCGCCAGCAGCTTGTATTGGAGGACTAATGAAAAACTGTTTTTT.

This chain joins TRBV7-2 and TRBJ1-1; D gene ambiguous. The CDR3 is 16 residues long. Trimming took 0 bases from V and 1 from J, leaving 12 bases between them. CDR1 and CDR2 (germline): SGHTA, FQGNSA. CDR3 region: CASSLARPASNTEAFF. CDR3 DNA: TGTGCCAGCAGCTTAGCGCGTCCGGCTTCGAACACTGAAGCTTTCTTT.

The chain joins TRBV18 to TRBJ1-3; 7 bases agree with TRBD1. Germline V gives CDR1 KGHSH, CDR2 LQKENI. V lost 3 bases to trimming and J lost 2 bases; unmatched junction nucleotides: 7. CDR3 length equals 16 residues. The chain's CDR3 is CASSPETGSTGNTIYF. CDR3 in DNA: TGTGCCAGCTCACCCGAGACAGGGAGCACTGGAAACACCATATATTTT.

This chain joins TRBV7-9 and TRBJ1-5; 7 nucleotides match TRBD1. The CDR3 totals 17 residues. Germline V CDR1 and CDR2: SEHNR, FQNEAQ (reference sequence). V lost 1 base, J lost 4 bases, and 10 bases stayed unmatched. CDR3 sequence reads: CASSLGLSGRGNQPQHF. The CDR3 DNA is TGTGCCAGCAGCTTAGGACTTTCCGGCAGGGGGAATCAGCCCCAGCATTTT.

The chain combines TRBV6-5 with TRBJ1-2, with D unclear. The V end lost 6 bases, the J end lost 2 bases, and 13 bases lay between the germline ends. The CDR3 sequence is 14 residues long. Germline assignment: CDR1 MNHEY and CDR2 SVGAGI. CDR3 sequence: CASRSWIRNYGYTF. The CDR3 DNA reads TGTGCCAGCAGGAGCTGGATACGGAACTATGGCTACACCTTC.

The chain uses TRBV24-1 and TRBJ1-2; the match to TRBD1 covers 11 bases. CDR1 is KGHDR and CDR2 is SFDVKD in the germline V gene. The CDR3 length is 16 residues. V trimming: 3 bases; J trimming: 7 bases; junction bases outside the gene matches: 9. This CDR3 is CATSDAGTGGVSGYTF. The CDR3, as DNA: TGTGCCACCAGTGATGCCGGGACAGGGGGTGTTAGTGGCTACACCTTC.

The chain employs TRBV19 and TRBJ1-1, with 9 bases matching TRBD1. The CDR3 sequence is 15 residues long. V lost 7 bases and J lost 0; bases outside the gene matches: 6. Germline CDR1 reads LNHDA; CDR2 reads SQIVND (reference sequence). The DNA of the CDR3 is TGTGCCAGTATAAATACAGGGGGCGTGAACACTGAAGCTTTCTTT. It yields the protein CASINTGGVNTEAFF.

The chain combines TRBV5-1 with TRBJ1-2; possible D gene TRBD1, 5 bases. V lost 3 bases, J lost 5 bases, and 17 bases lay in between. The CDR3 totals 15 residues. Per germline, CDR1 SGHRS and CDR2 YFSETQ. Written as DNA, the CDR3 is TGCGCCAGCAGCTCCCGGGACCTCCGGGAATATGGCTACACCTTC. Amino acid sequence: CASSSRDLREYGYTF.

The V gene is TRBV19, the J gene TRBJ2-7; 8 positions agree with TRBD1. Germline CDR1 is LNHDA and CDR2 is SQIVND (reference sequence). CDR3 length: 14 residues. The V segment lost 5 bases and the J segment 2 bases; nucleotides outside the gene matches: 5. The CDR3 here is CASSSRTGPYEQYF. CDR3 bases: TGTGCCAGTAGTTCCCGGACAGGGCCCTACGAGCAGTACTTC.

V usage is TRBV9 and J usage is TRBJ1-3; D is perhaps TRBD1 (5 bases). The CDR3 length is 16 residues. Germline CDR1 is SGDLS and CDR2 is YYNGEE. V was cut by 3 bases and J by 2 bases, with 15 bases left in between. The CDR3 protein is CASSAPRGSPGNTIYF. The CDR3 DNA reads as TGTGCCAGCAGCGCCCCAAGGGGTTCCCCTGGAAACACCATATATTTT.

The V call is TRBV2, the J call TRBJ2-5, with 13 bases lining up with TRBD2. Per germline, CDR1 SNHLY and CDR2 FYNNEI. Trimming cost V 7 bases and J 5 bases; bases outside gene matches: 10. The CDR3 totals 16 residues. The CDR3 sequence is CASTPGTSGDGETQYF. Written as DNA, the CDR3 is TGTGCCAGCACCCCCGGGACTAGCGGGGATGGGGAGACCCAGTACTTC. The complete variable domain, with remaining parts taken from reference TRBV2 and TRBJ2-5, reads EPEVTQTPSHQVTQMGQEVILRCVPISNHLYFYWYRQILGQKVEFLVSFYNNEISEKSEIFDDQFSVERPDGSNFTLKIRSTKLEDSAMYFCASTPGTSGDGETQYFGPGTRLLVL.

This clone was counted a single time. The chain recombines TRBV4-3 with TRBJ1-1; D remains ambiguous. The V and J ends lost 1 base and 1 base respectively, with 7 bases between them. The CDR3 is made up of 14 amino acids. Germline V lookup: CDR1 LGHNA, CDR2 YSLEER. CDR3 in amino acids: CASSQVAGNTEAFF. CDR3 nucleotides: TGCGCCAGCAGCCAAGTAGCAGGGAACACTGAAGCTTTCTTT.

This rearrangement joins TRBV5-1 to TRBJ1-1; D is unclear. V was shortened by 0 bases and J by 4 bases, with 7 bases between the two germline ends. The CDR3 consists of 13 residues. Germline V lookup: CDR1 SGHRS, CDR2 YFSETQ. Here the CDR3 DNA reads TGCGCCAGCAGCTTGGGAGGGCTCACTGAAGCTTTCTTT. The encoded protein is CASSLGGLTEAFF.

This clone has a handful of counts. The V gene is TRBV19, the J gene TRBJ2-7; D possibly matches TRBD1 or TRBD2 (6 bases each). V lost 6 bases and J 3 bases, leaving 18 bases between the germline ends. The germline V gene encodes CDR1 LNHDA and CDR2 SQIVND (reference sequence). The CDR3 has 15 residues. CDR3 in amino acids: CASRTRVQGSYEQYF. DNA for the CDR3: TGTGCCAGTAGGACTAGGGTCCAGGGGAGCTACGAGCAGTACTTC. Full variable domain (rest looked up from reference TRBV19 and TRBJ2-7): DGGITQSPKYLFRKEGQNVTLSCEQNLNHDAMYWYRQDPGQGLRLIYYSQIVNDFQKGDIAEGYSVSREKKESFPLTVTSAQKNPTAFYLCASRTRVQGSYEQYFGPGTRLTVT.

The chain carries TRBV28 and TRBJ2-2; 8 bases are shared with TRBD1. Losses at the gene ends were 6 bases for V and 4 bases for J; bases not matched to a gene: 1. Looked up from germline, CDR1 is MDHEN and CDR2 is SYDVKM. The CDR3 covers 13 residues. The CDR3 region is CASRTGATGELFF. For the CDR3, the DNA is TGTGCCAGCAGGACAGGGGCCACCGGGGAGCTGTTTTTT. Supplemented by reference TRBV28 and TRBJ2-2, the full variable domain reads DVKVTQSSRYLVKRTGEKVFLECVQDMDHENMFWYRQDPGLGLRLIYFSYDVKMKEKGDIPEGYSVSREKKERFSLILESASTNQTSMYLCASRTGATGELFFGEGSRLTVL.

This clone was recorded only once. In DNA, the CDR3 is TGTGCCAGCAGTTTAATTAGTGGAATGTACAGCGGCTACACCTTC. Protein: CASSLISGMYSGYTF. The chain has TRBV27 and TRBJ1-2; D gene ambiguous. Germline CDR1 MNHEY, CDR2 SMNVEV (reference sequence). The CDR3 is made up of 15 amino acids. V dropped 2 bases and J dropped 8 bases, with 18 bases sitting between them.

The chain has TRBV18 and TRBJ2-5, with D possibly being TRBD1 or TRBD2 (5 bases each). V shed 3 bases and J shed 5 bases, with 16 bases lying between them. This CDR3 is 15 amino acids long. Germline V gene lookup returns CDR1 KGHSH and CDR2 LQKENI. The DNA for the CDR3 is TGTGCCAGCTCACCGGGGACCTCTAGAGCGGAGACCCAGTACTTC. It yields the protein CASSPGTSRAETQYF. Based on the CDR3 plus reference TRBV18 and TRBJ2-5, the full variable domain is NAGVMQNPRHLVRRRGQEARLRCSPMKGHSHVYWYRQLPEEGLKFMVYLQKENIIDESGMPKERFSAEFPKEGPSILRIQQVVRGDSAAYFCASSPGTSRAETQYFGPGTRLLVL.

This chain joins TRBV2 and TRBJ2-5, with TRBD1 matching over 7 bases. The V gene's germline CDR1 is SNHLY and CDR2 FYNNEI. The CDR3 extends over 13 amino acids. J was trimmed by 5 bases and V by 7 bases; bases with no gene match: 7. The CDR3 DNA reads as TGTGCCAGCATCCCTGACAGGGTGGAGACCCAGTACTTC. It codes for CASIPDRVETQYF.

DNA for the CDR3: TGTGCCAGCAGCTTAACCCTATCGAACTGGGGTCAGCCCCAGCATTTT. This gives the protein CASSLTLSNWGQPQHF. This sequence joins TRBV7-2 and TRBJ1-5; D uncertain. In germline, CDR1 is SGHTA, CDR2 FQGNSA. The CDR3 is 16 residues long. Trimming shortened V by 2 bases and J by 6 bases, and 17 bases separated the two germline ends.

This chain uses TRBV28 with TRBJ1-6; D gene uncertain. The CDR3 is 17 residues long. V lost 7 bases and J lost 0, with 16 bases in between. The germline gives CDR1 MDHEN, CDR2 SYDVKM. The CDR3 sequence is CASTSIGVLSYNSPLHF. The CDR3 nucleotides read TGTGCCAGCACTTCAATCGGGGTCCTCTCCTATAATTCACCCCTCCACTTT.

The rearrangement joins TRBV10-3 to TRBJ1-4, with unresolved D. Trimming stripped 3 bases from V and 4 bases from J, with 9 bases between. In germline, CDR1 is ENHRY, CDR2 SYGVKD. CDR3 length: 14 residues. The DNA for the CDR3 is TGTGCCATCAGTGACGCAGGATTTAATGAAAAACTGTTTTTT. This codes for CAISDAGFNEKLFF.